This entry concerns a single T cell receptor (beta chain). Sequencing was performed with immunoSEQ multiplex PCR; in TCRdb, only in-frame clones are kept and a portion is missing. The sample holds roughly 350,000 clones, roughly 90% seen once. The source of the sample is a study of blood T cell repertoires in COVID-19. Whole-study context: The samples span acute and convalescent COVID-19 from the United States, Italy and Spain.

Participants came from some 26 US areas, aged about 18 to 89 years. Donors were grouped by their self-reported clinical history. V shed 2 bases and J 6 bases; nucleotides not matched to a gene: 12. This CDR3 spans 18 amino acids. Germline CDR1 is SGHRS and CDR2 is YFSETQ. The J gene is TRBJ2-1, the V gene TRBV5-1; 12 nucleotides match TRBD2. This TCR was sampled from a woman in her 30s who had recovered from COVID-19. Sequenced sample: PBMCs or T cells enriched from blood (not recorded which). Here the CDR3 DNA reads TGCGCCAGCAGCTTTGTGACTAGCGGGAGTAGGACCGGCAATGAGCAGTTCTTC. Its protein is CASSFVTSGSRTGNEQFF.